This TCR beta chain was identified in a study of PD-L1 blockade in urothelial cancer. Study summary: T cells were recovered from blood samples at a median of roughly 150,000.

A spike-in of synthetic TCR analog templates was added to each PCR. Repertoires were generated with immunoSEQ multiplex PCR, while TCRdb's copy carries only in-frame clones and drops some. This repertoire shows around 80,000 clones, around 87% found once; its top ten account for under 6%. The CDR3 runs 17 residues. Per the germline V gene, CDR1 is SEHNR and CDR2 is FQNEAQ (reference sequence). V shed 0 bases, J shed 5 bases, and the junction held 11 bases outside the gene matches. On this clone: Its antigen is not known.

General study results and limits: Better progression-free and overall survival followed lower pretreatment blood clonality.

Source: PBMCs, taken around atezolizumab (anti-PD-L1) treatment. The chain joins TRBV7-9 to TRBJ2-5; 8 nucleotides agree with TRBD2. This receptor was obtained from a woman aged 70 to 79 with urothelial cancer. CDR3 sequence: CASSLAQTGRASETQYF. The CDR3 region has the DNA TGTGCCAGCAGCTTAGCGCAGACCGGGAGGGCATCGGAGACCCAGTACTTC. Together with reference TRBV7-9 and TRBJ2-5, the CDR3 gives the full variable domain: DTGVSQNPRHKITKRGQNVTFRCDPISEHNRLYWYRQTLGQGPEFLTYFQNEAQLEKSRLLSDRFSAERPKGSFSTLEIQRTEQGDSAMYLCASSLAQTGRASETQYFGPGTRLLVL.